The 3 T cell receptor beta chains given below trace back to one sample, sequenced in a study of OX40 agonist ivuxolimab in advanced cancers. Using immunoSEQ multiplex PCR, the repertoire was profiled, and TCRdb retains in-frame clones only, with some absent. There are roughly 76,000 clones in the sample; roughly 88% occur only once, and roughly 1.2% lies in the top ten. This sample comprised CD4+ or CD8+ T cells sorted from blood, obtained in a trial of the OX40 agonist ivuxolimab. The receptors shown here come from an adult with an advanced solid tumor such as melanoma, head and neck, liver or kidney cancer.

V gene TRBV10-3 combines with J gene TRBJ2-1; 7 bases map to TRBD2. The CDR3 is 14 amino acids. Germline V gene data show CDR1 as ENHRY and CDR2 as SYGVKD. Trimming cost V 8 bases and J 5 bases; bases outside gene matches: 9. The CDR3 loop is CAIALAGTNNEQFF. The CDR3 nucleotides are TGTGCCATCGCTTTAGCGGGTACAAACAATGAGCAGTTCTTC.

The chain combines TRBV2 with TRBJ2-3; either TRBD1 or TRBD2 may supply D (7 bases each). The CDR3 has 15 amino acids. Looked up from germline, CDR1 is SNHLY and CDR2 is FYNNEI. Between the trimmed V and J ends, which lost 5 bases and 3 bases, there was a span of 15 bases. The CDR3 region is CASSSREGATDTQYF. The CDR3 bases are TGTGCCAGCAGTAGCAGGGAGGGGGCTACAGATACGCAGTATTTT.

This clone was recorded once. The gene calls are TRBV10-3 and TRBJ1-1, with D perhaps TRBD1 (5 bases). CDR1 and CDR2 (germline): ENHRY, SYGVKD. The CDR3 sequence is 15 residues long. The V gene lost 6 bases and the J gene lost 1 base, with 15 bases spanning the gap. The CDR3 protein is CAISALVGGNTEAFF. CDR3 DNA: TGTGCCATCAGCGCACTCGTTGGGGGGAACACTGAAGCTTTCTTT.